The 19 T cell receptor beta chains listed next were all sequenced from one sample in a study of blood T cell repertoires in COVID-19. Repertoires were generated with immunoSEQ multiplex PCR, while TCRdb's copy carries only in-frame clones and drops some. Here the sample spans 200,000 to 300,000 clones, around 80% being singletons. The sample comprised peripheral blood. The receptors were gathered from a man between 60 and 75 years old with acute or convalescent COVID-19.

The rearrangement links TRBV19 to TRBJ1-6; D is possibly TRBD1 (5 bases). The CDR3 runs to 13 residues. V was clipped by 5 bases and J by 9 bases, with 11 bases between them. Germline CDR1 reads LNHDA; CDR2 reads SQIVND (reference sequence). The CDR3 sequence is CASSSQGGSPLHF. Here the CDR3 DNA reads TGTGCCAGTAGTTCCCAGGGAGGTTCACCCCTCCACTTT.

This chain links TRBV19 with TRBJ1-1; D uncertain. This CDR3 is built from 12 residues. Per the germline V gene, CDR1 is LNHDA and CDR2 is SQIVND (reference sequence). The V end lost 3 bases, the J end lost 3 bases, and 5 bases lay between the germline ends. CDR3 region: CASSMAYTEAFF. CDR3 coding DNA: TGTGCCAGTAGTATGGCCTACACTGAAGCTTTCTTT. Using reference TRBV19 and TRBJ1-1 for the parts outside the CDR3, the full variable domain is DGGITQSPKYLFRKEGQNVTLSCEQNLNHDAMYWYRQDPGQGLRLIYYSQIVNDFQKGDIAEGYSVSREKKESFPLTVTSAQKNPTAFYLCASSMAYTEAFFGQGTRLTVV.

The gene calls are TRBV9 and TRBJ2-4, with a weak D call TRBD2 (6 bases). CDR1 is SGDLS, CDR2 YYNGEE, per germline. The CDR3 is 15 residues long. Trimming took 3 bases from V and 2 from J, leaving 12 bases between them. This CDR3 is CASSAYSGSKNIQYF. CDR3 nucleotide sequence: TGTGCCAGCAGCGCATACAGCGGGTCCAAAAACATTCAGTACTTC.

The chain is built from TRBV13 and TRBJ1-2; TRBD1 agrees at 7 bases. The junction had 7 bases not matched to a gene; V was cut back by 4 bases and J by 5 bases. This CDR3 spans 14 amino acids. Per the germline V gene, CDR1 is PRHDT and CDR2 is FYEKMQ (reference sequence). For the CDR3, the DNA is TGTGCCAGCAGCTCCTCCGGGACAGAGTATGGCTACACCTTC. It specifies CASSSSGTEYGYTF.

The V gene is TRBV7-9, the J gene TRBJ1-2; perhaps TRBD1 as D (5 bases). With 0 bases removed from V and 8 bases from J, the gap between germline ends came to 22 bases. The CDR3 covers 17 residues. Germline lookup yields CDR1 SEHNR and CDR2 FQNEAQ (reference sequence). CDR3 coding DNA: TGTGCCAGCAGCTTAGCGGGGTCCCAGGGCCGACAGTTGGGCTACACCTTC. Translating it yields CASSLAGSQGRQLGYTF.

The chain has TRBV27 and TRBJ2-7; perhaps TRBD1 as D (6 bases). In germline, CDR1 is MNHEY, CDR2 SMNVEV (reference sequence). V lost 6 bases to trimming and J lost 4 bases, with 13 bases between them. This CDR3 contains 13 residues. The CDR3: CASRDSTGYEQYF. In DNA form, the CDR3 reads TGTGCCAGCAGGGACAGTACTGGGTACGAGCAGTACTTC.

This clone turned up a few times. The CDR3 sequence is CASGRGPGTEAFF. In nucleotides, the CDR3 is TGTGCCAGCGGAAGAGGGCCGGGTACTGAAGCTTTCTTT. The chain joins TRBV27 to TRBJ1-1, with no clear D. CDR1 and CDR2 (germline): MNHEY, SMNVEV (reference sequence). Trimming took off 8 bases at V and 5 bases at J, with 15 bases between the two ends. The CDR3 spans 13 residues.

This clone has more than one count but fewer than ten. This chain links TRBV18 with TRBJ2-5; no definite D call. The germline gives CDR1 KGHSH, CDR2 LQKENI. Trimming took off 6 bases at V and 3 bases at J, with 5 bases between the two ends. This CDR3 contains 11 residues. The CDR3 DNA reads TGTGCCAGCTCCTTAGAAGAGACCCAGTACTTC. It encodes CASSLEETQYF.

This sequence joins TRBV5-1 and TRBJ1-2; weak D call: TRBD1 (5 bases). The CDR3 runs to 13 residues. From germline, CDR1 is SGHRS and CDR2 YFSETQ. Trimming pared 4 bases from V and 3 bases from J, leaving 10 bases between. CDR3 region: CASSPSGDYGYTF. The CDR3 DNA follows: TGCGCCAGCAGCCCCTCGGGGGACTATGGCTACACCTTC. Looking up the rest from reference TRBV5-1 and TRBJ1-2 gives the full variable domain: KAGVTQTPRYLIKTRGQQVTLSCSPISGHRSVSWYQQTPGQGLQFLFEYFSETQRNKGNFPGRFSGRQFSNSRSEMNVSTLELGDSALYLCASSPSGDYGYTFGSGTRLTVV.

The chain combines TRBV11-2 with TRBJ2-1, with 11 bases lining up with TRBD2. This CDR3 spans 19 amino acids. After removal of 3 bases from V and 8 bases from J, the junction contained 18 bases not matched to a gene. The germline CDR1 and CDR2 sequences are SGHAT and FQNNGV. CDR3 DNA sequence: TGTGCCAGCAGCTTCGACCAACTTGGGACTAGCGGATCGACGGATGAGCAGTTCTTC. This translates into CASSFDQLGTSGSTDEQFF.

The chain employs TRBV6-2 or TRBV6-3 and TRBJ2-7; 7 bases agree with TRBD1. With 0 bases clipped from V and 3 bases from J, the junction kept 2 bases outside the gene matches. This CDR3 is built from 14 residues. From germline, CDR1 is MNHEY and CDR2 SVGEGT. CDR3 nucleotides: TGTGCCAGCAGTTACTCGACAGGGAACTACGAGCAGTACTTC. Amino acids: CASSYSTGNYEQYF.

V and J are TRBV19 and TRBJ1-5, with 7 nucleotides matching TRBD1. V shed 3 bases, J shed 7 bases, and the junction held 9 bases outside the gene matches. The CDR3 runs to 15 residues. Germline loops: CDR1 LNHDA, CDR2 SQIVND (reference sequence). The CDR3 region has the DNA TGTGCCAGTAGTATGTCACAGGGGTCGAGGCAGCCCCAGCATTTT. It is translated as CASSMSQGSRQPQHF.

The rearrangement uses TRBV6-5 and TRBJ2-1; 7 bases map to TRBD2. The CDR3 sequence is 15 residues long. V was pared by 6 bases and J by 2 bases, with 7 bases of the junction left unmatched. Germline V gene data show CDR1 as MNHEY and CDR2 as SVGAGI. The CDR3 loop is CASRERGGAYNEQFF. The CDR3 nucleotides read TGTGCCAGCAGGGAGCGGGGTGGGGCCTACAATGAGCAGTTCTTC.

The V gene is TRBV7-2, the J gene TRBJ1-1; TRBD1 might be the D (6 bases). CDR1 and CDR2 (germline): SGHTA, FQGNSA. The V gene lost 6 bases and the J gene lost 0 bases, with 14 bases spanning the gap. This CDR3 is built from 15 residues. The DNA of the CDR3 is TGTGCCAGCAGGGTAATACAGGGAGTGAACACTGAAGCTTTCTTT. Translating it yields CASRVIQGVNTEAFF.

The chain employs TRBV3-1 (or the pseudogene TRBV3-2) and TRBJ1-2; D not resolved. The V and J ends lost 0 bases and 2 bases respectively, with 7 bases between them. CDR3 length: 14 amino acids. Germline V gene data show CDR1 as LGHDT and CDR2 as YNNKEL (reference sequence). CDR3 DNA: TGTGCCAGCAGCCAAGAAGGGAGGAACTATGGCTACACCTTC. Its translation is CASSQEGRNYGYTF.

This clone is a singleton in its sample. This sequence joins TRBV3-1 (or the pseudogene TRBV3-2) and TRBJ2-2; 7 bases fit TRBD2. CDR1 is LGHDT, CDR2 YNNKEL, per germline (reference sequence). The CDR3 covers 16 residues. V was clipped by 1 base and J by 5 bases; unmatched bases: 7. CDR3 loop: CASSQGPAGRTGELFF. The CDR3 DNA is TGTGCCAGCAGCCAAGGCCCAGCGGGAAGGACCGGGGAGCTGTTTTTT.

V gene TRBV29-1 combines with J gene TRBJ2-3; D perhaps matches TRBD1 (5 bases). There are 15 residues in the CDR3. V was shortened by 5 bases and J by 3 bases, with 18 bases between the two germline ends. The germline V gene has CDR1 SQVTM and CDR2 ANQGSEA. The CDR3 sequence is CSVRLGLLGTDTQYF. The CDR3 nucleotides are TGCAGCGTTCGATTGGGGCTCCTAGGGACAGATACGCAGTATTTT.

J is TRBJ1-5 and V is TRBV18; 12 bases line up with TRBD1. The CDR3 extends over 15 amino acids. The V gene's germline CDR1 is KGHSH and CDR2 LQKENI. V was clipped by 4 bases and J by 7 bases; unmatched bases: 5. The CDR3 here is CASSRDRGQDQPQHF. For the CDR3, the DNA is TGTGCCAGCTCACGGGACAGGGGGCAGGACCAGCCCCAGCATTTT.

In this sample, this clone turned up once. The chain uses TRBV11-3 and TRBJ2-1; a weak D match, TRBD2 (5 bases). Trimming took off 6 bases at V and 9 bases at J, with 15 bases between the two ends. CDR3 length: 13 residues. The V gene's germline CDR1 is SGHNT and CDR2 YENEEA. The CDR3 reads CASSYDERGEQFF. In DNA, the CDR3 is TGTGCCAGCAGTTATGATGAACGGGGTGAGCAGTTCTTC.